This T cell receptor beta chain is from a study of T cell changes during pregnancy in multiple sclerosis. The assay was immunoSEQ multiplex PCR, and TCRdb's table has in-frame clones only and misses some. There are 45,000 to 55,000 clones in the sample; 80% to 90% occur only once, and about 2% lies in the top ten. This clone was detected once. The CDR3 sequence is 13 residues long. The V end was cut by 1 base, the J end by 8 bases, with 11 bases between. The V gene's germline CDR1 is LGHNT and CDR2 FRNRAP. The sequenced sample was peripheral blood, obtained in the first trimester of pregnancy. The TCR sequence derives from a female donor with multiple sclerosis, enrolled in a pregnancy study. The chain employs TRBV12-5 and TRBJ1-2, with D perhaps matching TRBD1 (6 bases). CDR3 protein: CASGLATGVGYTF. CDR3 nucleotide sequence: TGTGCTAGTGGTTTGGCGACAGGCGTCGGCTACACCTTC. The variable domain in full, completed from reference TRBV12-5 and TRBJ1-2, reads DARVTQTPRHKVTEMGQEVTMRCQPILGHNTVFWYRQTMMQGLELLAYFRNRAPLDDSGMPKDRFSAEMPDATLATLKIQPSEPRDSAVYFCASGLATGVGYTFGSGTRLTVV.